The sequence of this TCR beta chain was determined in a study of blood T cell repertoires in COVID-19. Study as a whole: Specimens from acute and convalescent COVID-19 originated in the United States, Italy and Spain.

Germline assignment: CDR1 SEHNR and CDR2 FQNEAQ (reference sequence). V was clipped by 7 bases and J by 6 bases; unmatched bases: 14. This CDR3 has 15 amino acids. Assay used: immunoSEQ multiplex PCR; TCRdb lists only in-frame clones, some missing. This sample has 150,000 to 200,000 clones, with 70% to 90% found just once. The table lists this clone with a few counts. This clonotype originated in a man in his 70s with active or convalescent COVID-19. Sequenced material: peripheral blood. V is TRBV7-9 and J is TRBJ1-2, with 7 bases identical to TRBD1. The CDR3 nucleotides are TGTGCCAGCACCCCCCCGGGACAGATCTCGAATGGCTACACCTTC. Protein: CASTPPGQISNGYTF.